These T cell receptor beta chains were read from a single sample in a study of vaccination effects on CD4 cells after COVID-19. Data came from immunoSEQ multiplex PCR; TCRdb stores just in-frame clones and leaves some out. The sample has tens of thousands of clones; 65% to 75% are singletons. No antigen has been assigned to these receptors. Sequenced here: CD4+ T cells from PBMCs cultured without peptide, sampled before COVID-19 vaccination. These receptors all stem from a human donor who had a prior SARS-CoV-2 infection. The CDR3 runs from the conserved cysteine through the conserved F or W. Each record gives: J gene, D gene, V gene, clone size, CDR3 DNA, CDR3 protein. The D gene is left open where the match is weak. Some rows mark clone size as missing; the rest say once, few, many or name a class of expanded clone.

TRBJ2-1 | NA | TRBV30 | few | TGTGCCTGGAGGGGATACAATGAGCAGTTCTTC | CAWRGYNEQFF
TRBJ2-7 | TRBD2 | TRBV2 | few | TGTGCCAGCAGTGTTGTTGCGGGGGGACCTCTGAGGGAGCAGTACTTC | CASSVVAGGPLREQYF
TRBJ2-2 | TRBD1 | TRBV6-5 | NA | TGTGCCAGCACTGGGACAGGGAGCACCGGGGAGCTGTTTTTT | CASTGTGSTGELFF
TRBJ1-2 | NA | TRBV18 | NA | TGTGCCAGCTCACCTCCCACGGGGGGTGGCTACACCTTC | CASSPPTGGGYTF
TRBJ2-1 | NA | TRBV18 | NA | TGTGCCAGCTCACCACGGACGCAGTACAATGAGCAGTTCTTC | CASSPRTQYNEQFF
TRBJ2-2 | NA | TRBV14 | NA | TGTGCCAGCAGCCTTTTTCTGAACACCGGGGAGCTGTTTTTT | CASSLFLNTGELFF
TRBJ2-1 | TRBD2 | TRBV5-1 | once | TGCGCCAGCAGCTTTTCCAGGGCGGGGGGGAATGAGCAGTTCTTC | CASSFSRAGGNEQFF
TRBJ1-2 | TRBD1 | TRBV2 | NA | TGTGCCAGCAGTACGACAGGGGGCTATGGCTACACCTTC | CASSTTGGYGYTF
TRBJ2-2 | TRBD2 | TRBV10-1 | NA | TGCGCCAGCAATGGGACTAGCGGTTACACCGGGGAGCTGTTTTTT | CASNGTSGYTGELFF
TRBJ2-1 | TRBD2 | TRBV24-1 | NA | TGTGCCACCAGTGATCCAGCGGGAGGGCCCAATGAGCAGTTCTTC | CATSDPAGGPNEQFF
TRBJ1-1 | TRBD1 | TRBV4-2 | few | TGTGCCAGCAGCCGACAACAGGGGGGTGAAGCTTTCTTT | CASSRQQGGEAFF
TRBJ2-1 | TRBD1 | TRBV7-9 | few | TGTGCCAGCAGCGCCAGGGACAGGGCGACATACAATGAGCAGTTCTTC | CASSARDRATYNEQFF
TRBJ2-5 | NA | TRBV5-1 | once | TGCGCCAGCAGCTTGGCCGGGCCAGAGACCCAGTACTTC | CASSLAGPETQYF
TRBJ2-7 | NA | TRBV7-9 | NA | TGTGCCAGCAGCTTAGCGAGGCGTAGCTACGAGCAGTACTTC | CASSLARRSYEQYF
TRBJ1-4 | NA | TRBV15 | NA | TGTGCCACCAGCAGAGATTACGTCTCTAATGAAAAACTGTTTTTT | CATSRDYVSNEKLFF
TRBJ1-2 | NA | TRBV7-8 | NA | TGTGCCAGCAGCTTAGAGGGGACGGAGGCCTATGGCTACACCTTC | CASSLEGTEAYGYTF
TRBJ2-7 | NA | TRBV7-9 | NA | TGTGCCAGCAGCTTAGGCAGGGGTGCCTACGAGCAGTACTTC | CASSLGRGAYEQYF
TRBJ2-1 | TRBD2 | TRBV6-5 | few | TGTGCCAGCAGTCAGGGACTAGCGGGGTCCAATGAGCAGTTCTTC | CASSQGLAGSNEQFF
TRBJ1-3 | NA | TRBV28 | NA | TGTGCCAGCAGTTTATACGGCACTAATGGGAACACCATATATTTT | CASSLYGTNGNTIYF
TRBJ2-1 | NA | TRBV3-1/TRBV3-2 | NA | TGTGCCAGCAGCCAAGAATCGCGGGGGCGCGGTAATGAGCAGTTCTTC | CASSQESRGRGNEQFF
TRBJ2-1 | NA | TRBV5-1 | NA | TGCGCCAGCAGCCAGCAAAGCGTCTCCTACAATGAGCAGTTCTTC | CASSQQSVSYNEQFF
TRBJ2-1 | NA | TRBV7-2 | NA | TGTGCCAGCAGCTTAGGACTAGTGGCCTACAATGAGCAGTTCTTC | CASSLGLVAYNEQFF
TRBJ1-6 | NA | TRBV7-9 | NA | TGTGCCAGCAGCTCACAGGATAATTCACCCCTCCACTTT | CASSSQDNSPLHF
TRBJ2-3 | NA | TRBV5-1 | NA | TGCGCCAGCAGCTTGGCCTCTAGCTTCGATACGCAGTATTTT | CASSLASSFDTQYF
TRBJ2-7 | NA | TRBV5-1 | NA | TGCGCCAGCAGCTTGGACAGAAGCTCCTACGAGCAGTACTTC | CASSLDRSSYEQYF
TRBJ1-2 | NA | TRBV6-6 | NA | TGTGCCAGCACCCCCACACTGTCCCCCAACTATGGCTACACCTTC | CASTPTLSPNYGYTF
TRBJ1-2 | NA | TRBV5-4 | NA | TGTGCCAGCAGCTTGGGTCGGCAGAGTTTTTATGGCTACACCTTC | CASSLGRQSFYGYTF
TRBJ2-3 | NA | TRBV2 | few | TGTGCCAGCAGGTTACAGGGTCCTGGAGATACGCAGTATTTT | CASRLQGPGDTQYF
TRBJ2-3 | NA | TRBV7-8 | few | TGTGCCAGCAGCCGCCCCGGTGGGGCGGGCACAGATACGCAGTATTTT | CASSRPGGAGTDTQYF
TRBJ1-6 | NA | TRBV3-1/TRBV3-2 | NA | TGTGCCAGCAGCCCACACCAGGGGCGTGGATCACCCCTCCACTTT | CASSPHQGRGSPLHF
TRBJ2-1 | NA | TRBV2 | NA | TGTGCCAGCACCGACCCCGGGTGGCAGGACAATGAGCAGTTCTTC | CASTDPGWQDNEQFF
TRBJ2-1 | NA | TRBV2 | once | TGTGCCAGCAGTGGAACCAGATGGGGCAATGAGCAGTTCTTC | CASSGTRWGNEQFF
TRBJ1-2 | NA | TRBV3-1/TRBV3-2 | few | TGTGCCAGCAGCTTACGGACTGGCGGCGGCGACACCTTC | CASSLRTGGGDTF
TRBJ1-4 | NA | TRBV27 | NA | TGTGCCAGCAGTTTCGGGACACTTAATGAAAAACTGTTTTTT | CASSFGTLNEKLFF
TRBJ2-2 | NA | TRBV19 | NA | TGTGCCAGTAGTGTCACCCCGACCGGGGAGCTGTTTTTT | CASSVTPTGELFF
TRBJ2-7 | TRBD2 | TRBV7-2 | NA | TGTGCCAGCAGCCCCGGGGGGACTAGATACTACGAGCAGTACTTC | CASSPGGTRYYEQYF
TRBJ2-1 | TRBD2 | TRBV29-1 | NA | TGCAGCGTTAGGAGCTGGCGGGGGGGCCCGGGCGATGAGCAGTTCTTC | CSVRSWRGGPGDEQFF
TRBJ1-3 | NA | TRBV7-8 | once | TGTGCCAGCAGCCCCCAGAGCTCTGGAAACACCATATATTTT | CASSPQSSGNTIYF
TRBJ1-2 | NA | TRBV7-9 | NA | TGTGCCAGCAGCAGTAACTATGGCTACACCTTC | CASSSNYGYTF
TRBJ2-1 | NA | TRBV7-3 | NA | TGTGCCAGCAGCCCGAGCGGACCATCCTACAATGAGCAGTTCTTC | CASSPSGPSYNEQFF
TRBJ2-2 | NA | TRBV10-3 | few | TGTGCCATCAGCCGCGTGGAGGGGACCGGGGAGCTGTTTTTT | CAISRVEGTGELFF
TRBJ2-7 | TRBD2 | TRBV4-2 | NA | TGTGCCAGCAGCCCAACCGAAGCGGGAGGGGGGTACTACGAGCAGTACTTC | CASSPTEAGGGYYEQYF